This is a list of T cell receptor beta chains from one sample in a study of CD4 T cells in relation to SARS-CoV-2 and coronaviruses. Libraries were prepared by immunoSEQ multiplex PCR; TCRdb keeps only in-frame clonotypes and omits some of them. The table records tens of thousands of clones, about nine tenths of them present only once. The source material was memory CD4+ T cells from PBMCs. The receptors stem from a human donor in good health. The CDR3 runs from the conserved cysteine through the conserved F or W. The D gene is left open where the match is weak. Clone size is not always given. Where it is, it says once, few, many or a class for expanded clones.

d_call	v_call	j_call	clone_size	cdr3_nt	cdr3_aa
-	TRBV19	TRBJ2-2	-	TGTGCCAGTAGTAAGTCCGGGGAGCTGTTTTTT	CASSKSGELFF
-	TRBV19	TRBJ2-2	-	TGTGCCAGTATGAATAGGGGAAGCACCGGGGAGCTGTTTTTT	CASMNRGSTGELFF
-	TRBV18	TRBJ2-1	-	TGTGCCAGCTCACAGACGGGCCAAGCTGAGCAGTTCTTC	CASSQTGQAEQFF
TRBD1	TRBV3-1/TRBV3-2	TRBJ2-5	-	TGTGCCAGCAGCCAAGATAGAGGGACAGGGGTCCAAGAGACCCAGTACTTC	CASSQDRGTGVQETQYF
-	TRBV27	TRBJ1-6	few	TGTGCCAGCAGTTTAACAGGGAGTTATAATTCACCCCTCCACTTT	CASSLTGSYNSPLHF
TRBD1	TRBV5-6	TRBJ2-3	-	TGTGCCAGCAGTTTAAGGGACAGTGGCAGTACGCAGTATTTT	CASSLRDSGSTQYF
TRBD1	TRBV19	TRBJ1-1	-	TGTGCCAGTAGTACGCGGGACAGGGGGCGAGGCATGGCTTTCTTT	CASSTRDRGRGMAFF
-	TRBV2	TRBJ1-4	-	TGTGCCAGCAGTAAGGAGAGTGCAACTAATGAAAAACTGTTTTTT	CASSKESATNEKLFF
-	TRBV9	TRBJ2-1	-	TGTGCCAGCAGCGCTGTATCGGTTTACAATGAGCAGTTCTTC	CASSAVSVYNEQFF
-	TRBV4-2	TRBJ2-4	-	TGTGCCAGCAGCCAAGATTCCGGGTTCGGAAACATTCAGTACTTC	CASSQDSGFGNIQYF
-	TRBV20-1	TRBJ2-5	once	TGCAGTGCTAGTGCGGGGCAAGAGACCCAGTACTTC	CSASAGQETQYF
TRBD2	TRBV10-1	TRBJ2-7	-	TGCGCCAGCAGTGCTAGCGGGAGGTACGAGCAGTACTTC	CASSASGRYEQYF
-	TRBV18	TRBJ2-7	-	TGTGCCAGCTCACCCCAGGGGAGACAGCGCGAGCAGTACTTC	CASSPQGRQREQYF
-	TRBV28	TRBJ2-5	-	TGTGCCAGCATCTCGGTTTGGGGGACTGGAGGGGAGACCCAGTACTTC	CASISVWGTGGETQYF
-	TRBV19	TRBJ2-6	-	TGTGCCAGTAGTACCGCAGGGGCCCCACCCTCTGGGGCCAACGTCCTGACTTTC	CASSTAGAPPSGANVLTF
-	TRBV6-5	TRBJ2-5	-	TGTGCCAGCAGTTACCGGGACACCTCAGAGACCCAGTACTTC	CASSYRDTSETQYF
-	TRBV6-5	TRBJ2-7	-	TGTGCCAGCAGTTACTCCGTGACAGACTCTTACGAGCAGTACTTC	CASSYSVTDSYEQYF
-	TRBV15	TRBJ1-1	-	TGTGCCACCAGCAGAGGGAAAGGGGGGGCCCCTGAAGCTTTCTTT	CATSRGKGGAPEAFF
-	TRBV10-2	TRBJ2-7	-	TGCGCCAGCAGTGAGGATTATCCCTACGAGCAGTACTTC	CASSEDYPYEQYF
-	TRBV6-5	TRBJ2-1	-	TGTGCCCTCACGGGAAATGAGCAGTTCTTC	CALTGNEQFF
-	TRBV19	TRBJ1-2	-	TGTGCCAGTAGTAAGGAGCTTATCTATGGCTACACCTTC	CASSKELIYGYTF
-	TRBV28	TRBJ2-2	-	TGTGCCAGCAGTTTACGGACCGGGGAGCTGTTTTTT	CASSLRTGELFF
TRBD2	TRBV6-1	TRBJ2-3	-	TGTGCCAGCAACCCCGACGGGAGGGGAGATACGCAGTATTTT	CASNPDGRGDTQYF
-	TRBV2	TRBJ2-2	-	TGTGCCAGCAGTGAAGGTCGGGGGAACACCGGGGAGCTGTTTTTT	CASSEGRGNTGELFF
-	TRBV6-6	TRBJ1-5	-	TGTGCCAGCAGTTACTCGCACAACAATCAGCCCCAGCATTTT	CASSYSHNNQPQHF
-	TRBV19	TRBJ2-7	-	TGTGCCAGTAGTGTAACACAGACAGGCTCCTACGAGCAGTACTTC	CASSVTQTGSYEQYF
-	TRBV9	TRBJ2-5	-	TGTGCCAGCAGCGCAGACAGTTCTAAGACCCAGTACTTC	CASSADSSKTQYF
TRBD2	TRBV5-1	TRBJ2-5	-	TGCGCCAGCTCCCCTAGCGGGACCCAAGAGACCCAGTACTTC	CASSPSGTQETQYF
-	TRBV15	TRBJ1-1	-	TGTGCCACCAGCGGAGACAGAGGGTTGAACACTGAAGCTTTCTTT	CATSGDRGLNTEAFF
-	TRBV15	TRBJ2-2	-	TGTGCCACCAGTAAGTCGGAACACACCGGGGAGCTGTTTTTT	CATSKSEHTGELFF
TRBD2	TRBV24-1	TRBJ2-4	once	TGTGCCACCAGTGAGGGCGGGAGGTTCGACATTCAGTACTTC	CATSEGGRFDIQYF
TRBD2	TRBV2	TRBJ2-1	-	TGTGCCAGCCACCTTCCAGCGGGAGTTTCCAATGAGCAGTTCTTC	CASHLPAGVSNEQFF
-	TRBV4-1	TRBJ2-3	once	TGCGCCAGCAGCCTGCTTAGGCAGGATACGCAGTATTTT	CASSLLRQDTQYF
-	TRBV5-1	TRBJ2-1	-	TGCGCCAGCAGCTTGGCGGCTAGTAGCTCCTACAATGAGCAGTTCTTC	CASSLAASSSYNEQFF
-	TRBV28	TRBJ1-1	-	TGTGCCGGTTCGACAGATAAGAACACTGAAGCTTTCTTT	CAGSTDKNTEAFF